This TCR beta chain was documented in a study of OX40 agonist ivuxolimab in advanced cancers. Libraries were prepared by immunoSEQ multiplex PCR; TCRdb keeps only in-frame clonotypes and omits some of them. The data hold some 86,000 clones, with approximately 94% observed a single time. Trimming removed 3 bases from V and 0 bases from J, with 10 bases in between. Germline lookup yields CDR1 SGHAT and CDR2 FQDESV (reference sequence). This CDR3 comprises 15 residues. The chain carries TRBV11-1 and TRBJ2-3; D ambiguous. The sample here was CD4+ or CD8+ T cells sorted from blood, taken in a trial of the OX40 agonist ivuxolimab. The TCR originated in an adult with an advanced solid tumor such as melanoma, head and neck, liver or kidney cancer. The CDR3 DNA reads TGTGCCAGCAGCTTTTTCAGTCCTAGCACAGATACGCAGTATTTT. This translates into CASSFFSPSTDTQYF.